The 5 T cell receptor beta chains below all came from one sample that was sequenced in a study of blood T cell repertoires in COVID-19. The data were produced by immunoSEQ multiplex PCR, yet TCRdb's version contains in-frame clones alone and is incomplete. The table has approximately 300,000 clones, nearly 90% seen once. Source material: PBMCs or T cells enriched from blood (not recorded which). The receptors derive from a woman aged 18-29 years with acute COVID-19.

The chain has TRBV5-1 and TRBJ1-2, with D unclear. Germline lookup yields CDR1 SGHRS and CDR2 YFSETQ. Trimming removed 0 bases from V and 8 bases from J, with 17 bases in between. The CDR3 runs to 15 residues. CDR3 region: CASSLGVYSGRGYTF. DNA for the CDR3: TGCGCCAGCAGCTTGGGAGTATACTCTGGGAGGGGCTACACCTTC.

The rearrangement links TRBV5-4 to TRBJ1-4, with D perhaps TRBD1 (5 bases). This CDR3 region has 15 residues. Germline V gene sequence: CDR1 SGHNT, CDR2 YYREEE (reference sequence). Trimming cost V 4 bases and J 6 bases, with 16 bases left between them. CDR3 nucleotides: TGTGCCAGCAGCCCGGCGGGGGGGTCGGATGAAAAACTGTTTTTT. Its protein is CASSPAGGSDEKLFF. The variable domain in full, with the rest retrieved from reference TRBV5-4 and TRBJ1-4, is ETGVTQSPTHLIKTRGQQVTLRCSSQSGHNTVSWYQQALGQGPQFIFQYYREEENGRGNFPPRFSGLQFPNYSSELNVNALELDDSALYLCASSPAGGSDEKLFFGSGTQLSVL.

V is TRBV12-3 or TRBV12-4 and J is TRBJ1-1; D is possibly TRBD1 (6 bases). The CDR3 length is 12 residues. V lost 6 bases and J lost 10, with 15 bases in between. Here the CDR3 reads CASRLYREGAFF. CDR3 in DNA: TGTGCCAGCAGACTATACAGGGAAGGAGCTTTCTTT.

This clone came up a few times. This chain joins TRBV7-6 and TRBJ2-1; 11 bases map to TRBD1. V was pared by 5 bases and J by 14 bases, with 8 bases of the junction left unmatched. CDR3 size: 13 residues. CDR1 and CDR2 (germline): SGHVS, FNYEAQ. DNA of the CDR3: TGTGCCAGCAGCACAGGACAGGGGGCAGAGGAGTTCTTC. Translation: CASSTGQGAEEFF.

CDR3: CATRAGTAGGGQYF. CDR3 DNA sequence: TGTGCCACTCGGGCCGGGACAGCCGGTGGCGGGCAGTACTTC. The chain recombines TRBV28 with TRBJ2-7, with TRBD1 identical over 7 bases. Germline assignment: CDR1 MDHEN and CDR2 SYDVKM. J was trimmed by 9 bases and V by 10 bases; bases with no gene match: 18. The CDR3 is 14 residues long.